This T cell receptor (beta chain) was found in a study of T-cell reconstitution after alpha-beta-depleted transplantation in children. The CDR3 length is 14 residues. Germline V CDR1 and CDR2: MNHNS, SASEGT. The V gene lost 5 bases and the J gene lost 9 bases, with 17 bases spanning the gap. This clonotype was recorded at least ten times. This sample's TCRbeta library carried unique molecular identifier barcodes. TCRdb re-called the PCR reads with MiXCR, one entry per CDR3 protein. The top ten hold under 1.2% of the sample, which has about 690,000 distinct CDR3 sequences, roughly 17% seen once. This sample comprised PBMCs from the stem cell graft donor, obtained from the stem cell graft. The chain uses TRBV6-1 and TRBJ1-5, with TRBD1 as a possible D gene (5 bases). This sequence originates from a human donor who donated a stem cell graft to a child with acute myeloid leukemia. CDR3 residues: CASSIRDGEGPQHF. The CDR3 bases are TGTGCCAGCAGTATCCGGGACGGGGAAGGGCCCCAGCATTTT.